The 15 T cell receptor beta chains below were found in one sample sequenced in a study of somatic mutations in cytotoxic T cells in rheumatoid arthritis. TCRdb's copy holds only in-frame clones and misses some; the assay was immunoSEQ multiplex PCR. The data hold 6,000 or so clones, with roughly 80% observed a single time. Specimen: CD8+ T cells sorted from blood, collected at a follow-up visit. Receptors were obtained from a woman between 70 and 85 years old with rheumatoid arthritis.

This sequence joins TRBV15 and TRBJ2-3, with TRBD2 matching 13 bases. V gave up 5 bases and J gave up 3 bases; unmatched junction bases: 5. The CDR3 length is 16 residues. Germline V CDR1 and CDR2: LNHNV, YYDKDF (reference sequence). The CDR3 DNA is TGTGCCACCAGCCGGACTAGCGGGAGTGGGACAGATACGCAGTATTTT. Translation gives CATSRTSGSGTDTQYF.

The chain links TRBV5-5 to TRBJ2-7, with D perhaps matching TRBD1 (5 bases). V lost 4 bases and J lost 1, with 12 bases in between. This CDR3 is built from 14 residues. CDR1 SGHKS and CDR2 YYEKEE come from the germline V gene (reference sequence). The CDR3 reads CASSDDSDSYEQYF. DNA for the CDR3: TGTGCCAGCAGCGACGACAGCGATTCCTACGAGCAGTACTTC. Drawing the rest from reference TRBV5-5 and TRBJ2-7, the complete variable domain is DAGVTQSPTHLIKTRGQQVTLRCSPISGHKSVSWYQQVLGQGPQFIFQYYEKEERGRGNFPDRFSARQFPNYSSELNVNALLLGDSALYLCASSDDSDSYEQYFGPGTRLTVT.

The chain recombines TRBV6-1 with TRBJ1-4; no reliable D call. Trimming stripped 7 bases from V and 3 bases from J, with 9 bases between. The CDR3 extends over 13 amino acids. Germline V gives CDR1 MNHNS, CDR2 SASEGT. Written as DNA, the CDR3 is TGTGCCAGCAAGAAGCCTCCTAATGAAAAACTGTTTTTT. Translated, it gives CASKKPPNEKLFF.

The chain links TRBV10-3 to TRBJ2-7; no reliable D call. Trimming removed 8 bases from V and 2 bases from J, with 7 bases in between. The CDR3 has 11 amino acids. Germline V lookup: CDR1 ENHRY, CDR2 SYGVKD. CDR3 region: CAIRATYEQYF. The CDR3 DNA reads as TGTGCCATCCGGGCCACCTACGAGCAGTACTTC.

The chain is built from TRBV7-8 and TRBJ2-3; D is perhaps TRBD2 (6 bases). Germline values: CDR1 SGHVS, CDR2 FQNEAQ. The CDR3 is 15 residues long. V lost 2 bases and J 2 bases, leaving 11 bases between the germline ends. Here the CDR3 DNA reads TGTGCCAGCAGCTTATGGGGGGACGCCACAGATACGCAGTATTTT. It translates to CASSLWGDATDTQYF.

The chain links TRBV7-9 to TRBJ1-2; D is perhaps TRBD1 (6 bases). V shed 0 bases and J shed 8 bases, with 13 bases lying between them. The CDR3 is made up of 14 amino acids. CDR1 and CDR2 from the germline V gene are SEHNR and FQNEAQ (reference sequence). This CDR3 reads CASSLASTGQGYTF. CDR3 sequence (DNA): TGTGCCAGCAGCTTAGCAAGTACAGGGCAAGGCTACACCTTC.

CDR3 bases: TGTGCCAGCAGCCGGGATAGTGGCTACACCTTC. Translating it yields CASSRDSGYTF. The J gene is TRBJ1-2, the V gene TRBV7-9; D is unresolved. The CDR3 runs to 11 residues. Trimming pared 5 bases from V and 7 bases from J, leaving 8 bases between. Germline CDR1 is SEHNR and CDR2 is FQNEAQ (reference sequence).

The V gene is TRBV27, the J gene TRBJ1-1, with 7 bases fitting TRBD1. The V segment lost 5 bases and the J segment 3 bases; nucleotides outside the gene matches: 12. This CDR3 comprises 16 residues. CDR1 MNHEY and CDR2 SMNVEV come from the germline V gene (reference sequence). The CDR3 protein is CASSPTPGGADTEAFF. Written as DNA, the CDR3 is TGTGCCAGCAGTCCTACCCCAGGGGGGGCAGACACTGAAGCTTTCTTT.

The chain has TRBV28 and TRBJ2-1; D is unresolved. Germline loops: CDR1 MDHEN, CDR2 SYDVKM. The CDR3 totals 14 residues. V lost 6 bases and J lost 3, with 12 bases in between. The chain's CDR3 is CASSTGSFYNEQFF. CDR3 nucleotide sequence: TGTGCCAGCAGCACCGGGTCCTTCTACAATGAGCAGTTCTTC.

The CDR3, as DNA: TGTGCCAGCAGAAAGACAGGGGATGAAGCTTTCTTT. As protein: CASRKTGDEAFF. V usage is TRBV5-4 and J usage is TRBJ1-1; 8 bases are a match to TRBD1. Germline V gene sequence: CDR1 SGHNT, CDR2 YYREEE (reference sequence). The V segment lost 5 bases and the J segment 7 bases; nucleotides outside the gene matches: 4. The CDR3 runs to 12 residues.

CDR3 bases: TGTGCCAGCAGTTACGGCGCTGGGGAGCAGTACTTC. Translated: CASSYGAGEQYF. The chain combines TRBV6-5 with TRBJ2-7; D is uncertain. Germline CDR1 and CDR2: MNHEY and SVGAGI. Between the trimmed V and J ends, which lost 2 bases and 7 bases, there was a span of 9 bases. The CDR3 sequence is 12 residues long.

In this sample, this clone turned up a few times. V usage is TRBV27 and J usage is TRBJ1-1; the match to TRBD1 covers 10 bases. With 7 bases clipped from V and 2 bases from J, the junction kept 4 bases outside the gene matches. The germline V gene has CDR1 MNHEY and CDR2 SMNVEV (reference sequence). The length of the CDR3 is 14 residues. The CDR3 DNA sequence: TGTGCCAGCACCCAGACAGGGGGCAACACTGAAGCTTTCTTT. It codes for CASTQTGGNTEAFF.

This clone has only a few counts. This rearrangement joins TRBV5-1 to TRBJ1-1, with 7 bases aligning to TRBD1. Germline V lookup: CDR1 SGHRS, CDR2 YFSETQ. CDR3 length: 13 residues. Losses at the gene ends were 4 bases for V and 4 bases for J; bases not matched to a gene: 4. The CDR3 protein is CASSVTGPTEAFF. The CDR3 DNA follows: TGCGCCAGCAGCGTGACAGGGCCCACTGAAGCTTTCTTT.

V gene TRBV9 combines with J gene TRBJ2-3; 8 bases line up with TRBD2. V lost 0 bases and J lost 6; bases outside the gene matches: 3. The germline V gene has CDR1 SGDLS and CDR2 YYNGEE. This CDR3 contains 14 residues. For the CDR3, the DNA is TGTGCCAGCAGCGTAGGGGGCGGGGGGGATACGCAGTATTTT. It encodes CASSVGGGGDTQYF.

This chain uses TRBV9 with TRBJ2-2; D is tentatively TRBD1 or TRBD2 (5 bases each). CDR3 length: 18 residues. Germline CDR1 and CDR2: SGDLS and YYNGEE. Trimming left V 3 bases short and J 2 bases short, with 20 bases between. CDR3 sequence: CASSGFLTPGRNTGELFF. CDR3 DNA: TGTGCCAGCAGCGGCTTCCTCACCCCGGGACGTAACACCGGGGAGCTGTTTTTT.